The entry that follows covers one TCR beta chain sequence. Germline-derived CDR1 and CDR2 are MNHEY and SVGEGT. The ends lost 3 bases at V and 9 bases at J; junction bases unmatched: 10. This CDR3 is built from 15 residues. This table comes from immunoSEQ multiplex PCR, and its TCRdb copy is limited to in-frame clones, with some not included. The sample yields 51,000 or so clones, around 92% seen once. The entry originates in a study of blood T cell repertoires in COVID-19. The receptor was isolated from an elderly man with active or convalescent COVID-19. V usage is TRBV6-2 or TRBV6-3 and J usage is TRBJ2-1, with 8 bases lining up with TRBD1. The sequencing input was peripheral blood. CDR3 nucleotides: TGTGCCAGCAGTTATGGACAGGGACACTTCGGTGAGCAGTTCTTC. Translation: CASSYGQGHFGEQFF.